The present T cell receptor beta chain was sequenced within a study of CD8 T cells in ankylosing spondylitis. Study results and limitations: CD8+ cells made up the disease-linked clones, which were relatively rare in peripheral blood.

Trimming removed 3 bases at V and 10 bases at J, with 24 bases between. The germline gives CDR1 SGHVS, CDR2 FQNEAQ. The CDR3 has 16 amino acids. TCRdb processed the 5' RACE reads anew with MiXCR; each CDR3 protein has one entry. The sample has roughly 130,000 distinct CDR3 sequences; roughly 13% are singletons. Turning to this clonotype: Its cognate antigen is unknown.

This TCR was recovered from a female donor with ankylosing spondylitis or in good health (not recorded which). The sequenced sample consisted of blood, either unsorted or a sorted T cell fraction (not recorded which). The rearrangement uses TRBV7-8 and TRBJ1-1; the D gene is possibly TRBD1 (6 bases). The CDR3 here is CASSLGEGGGTNGAFF. The CDR3 nucleotides read TGTGCCAGCAGCTTGGGGGAGGGAGGGGGGACTAATGGAGCTTTCTTT.